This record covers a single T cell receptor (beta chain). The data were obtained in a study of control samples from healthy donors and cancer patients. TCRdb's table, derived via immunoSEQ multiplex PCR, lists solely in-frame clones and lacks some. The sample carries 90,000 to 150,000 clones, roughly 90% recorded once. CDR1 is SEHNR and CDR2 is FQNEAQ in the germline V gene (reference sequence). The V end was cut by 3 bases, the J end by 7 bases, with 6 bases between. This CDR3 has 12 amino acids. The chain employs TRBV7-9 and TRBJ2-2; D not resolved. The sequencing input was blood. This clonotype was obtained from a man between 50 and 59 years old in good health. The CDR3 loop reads CASSFNDGELFF. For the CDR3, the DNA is TGTGCCAGCAGCTTTAACGACGGGGAGCTGTTTTTT.